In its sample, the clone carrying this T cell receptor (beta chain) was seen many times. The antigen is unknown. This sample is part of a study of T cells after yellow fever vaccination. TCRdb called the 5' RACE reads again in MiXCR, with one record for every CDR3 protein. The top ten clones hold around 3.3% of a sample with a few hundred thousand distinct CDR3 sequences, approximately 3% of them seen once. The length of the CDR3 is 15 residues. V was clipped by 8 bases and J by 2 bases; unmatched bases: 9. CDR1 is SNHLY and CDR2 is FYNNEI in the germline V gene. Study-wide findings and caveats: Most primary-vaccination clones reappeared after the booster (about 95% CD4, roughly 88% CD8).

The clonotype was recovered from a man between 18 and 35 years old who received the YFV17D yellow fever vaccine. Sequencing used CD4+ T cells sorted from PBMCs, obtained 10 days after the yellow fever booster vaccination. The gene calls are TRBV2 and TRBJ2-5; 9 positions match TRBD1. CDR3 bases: TGTGCCAGCCCCGAAGGGGACAGGGATCAAGAGACCCAGTACTTC. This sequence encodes CASPEGDRDQETQYF.